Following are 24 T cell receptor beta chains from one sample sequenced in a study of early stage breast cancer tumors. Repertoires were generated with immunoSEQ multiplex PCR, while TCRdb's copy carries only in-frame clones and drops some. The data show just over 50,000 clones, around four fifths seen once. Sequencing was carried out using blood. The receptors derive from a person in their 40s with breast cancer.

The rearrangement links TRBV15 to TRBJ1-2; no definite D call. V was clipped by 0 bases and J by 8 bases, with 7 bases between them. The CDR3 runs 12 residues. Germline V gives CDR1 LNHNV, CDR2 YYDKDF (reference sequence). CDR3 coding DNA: TGTGCCACCAGCAGAGAGGGGAGGGGCTACACCTTC. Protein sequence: CATSREGRGYTF. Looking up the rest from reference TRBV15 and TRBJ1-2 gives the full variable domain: DAMVIQNPRYQVTQFGKPVTLSCSQTLNHNVMYWYQQKSSQAPKLLFHYYDKDFNNEADTPDNFQSRRPNTSFCFLDIRSPGLGDTAMYLCATSREGRGYTFGSGTRLTVV.

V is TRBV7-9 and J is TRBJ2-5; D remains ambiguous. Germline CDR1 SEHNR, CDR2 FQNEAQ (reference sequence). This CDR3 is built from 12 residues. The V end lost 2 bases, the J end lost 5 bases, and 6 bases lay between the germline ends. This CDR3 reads CASSLSGETQYF. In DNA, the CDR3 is TGTGCCAGCAGCTTATCAGGCGAGACCCAGTACTTC. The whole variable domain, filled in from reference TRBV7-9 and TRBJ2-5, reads DTGVSQNPRHKITKRGQNVTFRCDPISEHNRLYWYRQTLGQGPEFLTYFQNEAQLEKSRLLSDRFSAERPKGSFSTLEIQRTEQGDSAMYLCASSLSGETQYFGPGTRLLVL.

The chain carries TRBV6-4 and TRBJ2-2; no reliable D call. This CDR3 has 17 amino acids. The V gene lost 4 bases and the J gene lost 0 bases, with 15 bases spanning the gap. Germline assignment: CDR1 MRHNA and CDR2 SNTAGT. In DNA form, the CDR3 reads TGTGCCAGCAGTGCTCTATGGGGTCCGGCGAACACCGGGGAGCTGTTTTTT. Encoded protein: CASSALWGPANTGELFF.

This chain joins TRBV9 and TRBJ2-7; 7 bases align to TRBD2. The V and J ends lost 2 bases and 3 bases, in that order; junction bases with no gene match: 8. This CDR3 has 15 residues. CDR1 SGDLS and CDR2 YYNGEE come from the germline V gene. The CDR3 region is CASSVGGDAGYEQYF. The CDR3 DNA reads TGTGCCAGCAGCGTTGGGGGGGATGCAGGCTACGAGCAGTACTTC. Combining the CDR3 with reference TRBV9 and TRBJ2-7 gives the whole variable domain DSGVTQTPKHLITATGQRVTLRCSPRSGDLSVYWYQQSLDQGLQFLIQYYNGEERAKGNILERFSAQQFPDLHSELNLSSLELGDSALYFCASSVGGDAGYEQYFGPGTRLTVT.

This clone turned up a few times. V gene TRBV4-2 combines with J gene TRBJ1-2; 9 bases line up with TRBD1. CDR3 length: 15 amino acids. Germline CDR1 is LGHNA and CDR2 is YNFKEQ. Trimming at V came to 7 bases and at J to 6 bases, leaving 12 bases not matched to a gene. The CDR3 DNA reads TGTGCCAGCAAGACACAGGGGGCGGATCGGGATGGCTACACCTTC. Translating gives CASKTQGADRDGYTF.

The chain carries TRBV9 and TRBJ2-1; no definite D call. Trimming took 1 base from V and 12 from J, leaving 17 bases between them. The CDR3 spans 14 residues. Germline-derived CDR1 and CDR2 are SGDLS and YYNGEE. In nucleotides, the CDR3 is TGTGCCAGCAGCGTATCCTTCGTGGGAAGTAGGCAGTTCTTC. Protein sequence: CASSVSFVGSRQFF. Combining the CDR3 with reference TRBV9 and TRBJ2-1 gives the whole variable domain DSGVTQTPKHLITATGQRVTLRCSPRSGDLSVYWYQQSLDQGLQFLIQYYNGEERAKGNILERFSAQQFPDLHSELNLSSLELGDSALYFCASSVSFVGSRQFFGPGTRLTVL.

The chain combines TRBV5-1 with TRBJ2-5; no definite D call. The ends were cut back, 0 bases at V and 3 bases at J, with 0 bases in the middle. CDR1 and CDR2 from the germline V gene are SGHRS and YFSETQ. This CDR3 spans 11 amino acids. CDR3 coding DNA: TGCGCCAGCAGCTTGGAAGAGACCCAGTACTTC. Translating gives CASSLEETQYF.

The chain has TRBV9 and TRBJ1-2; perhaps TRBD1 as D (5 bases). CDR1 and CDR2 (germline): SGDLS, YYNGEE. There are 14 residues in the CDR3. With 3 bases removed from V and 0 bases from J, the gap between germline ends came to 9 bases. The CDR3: CASSATDSNYGYTF. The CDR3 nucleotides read TGTGCCAGCAGCGCGACAGACTCTAACTATGGCTACACCTTC.

The CDR3 coding sequence is TGCGCCAGCAGCTCCCGACAGGGACAGTCCTACGAGCAGTACTTC. This gives the protein CASSSRQGQSYEQYF. V is TRBV5-1 and J is TRBJ2-7, with 7 nucleotides matching TRBD1. Germline V lookup: CDR1 SGHRS, CDR2 YFSETQ. With V trimmed by 3 bases and J by 1 base, 7 bases remained unmatched. The CDR3 extends over 15 amino acids.

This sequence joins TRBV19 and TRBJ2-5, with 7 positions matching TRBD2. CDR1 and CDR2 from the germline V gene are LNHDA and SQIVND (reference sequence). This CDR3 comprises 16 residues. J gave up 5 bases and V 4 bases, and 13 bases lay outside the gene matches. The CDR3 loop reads CASSTRTRGGGETQYF. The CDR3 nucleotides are TGTGCCAGTAGTACCCGGACTAGAGGAGGTGGCGAGACCCAGTACTTC. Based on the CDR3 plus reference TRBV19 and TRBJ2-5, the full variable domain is DGGITQSPKYLFRKEGQNVTLSCEQNLNHDAMYWYRQDPGQGLRLIYYSQIVNDFQKGDIAEGYSVSREKKESFPLTVTSAQKNPTAFYLCASSTRTRGGGETQYFGPGTRLLVL.

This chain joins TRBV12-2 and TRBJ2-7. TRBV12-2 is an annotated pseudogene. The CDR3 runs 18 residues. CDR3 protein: CASRLVIVERTPVYEQYF. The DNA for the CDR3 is TGTGCAAGTCGCTTAGTGATAGTCGAACGGACGCCGGTTTACGAGCAGTACTTC.

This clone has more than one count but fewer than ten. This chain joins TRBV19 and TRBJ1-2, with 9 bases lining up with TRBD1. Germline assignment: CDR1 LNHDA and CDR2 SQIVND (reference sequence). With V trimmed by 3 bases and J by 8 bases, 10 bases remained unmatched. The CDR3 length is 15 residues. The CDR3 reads CASSIFGQGMGGYTF. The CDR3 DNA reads TGTGCCAGTAGTATTTTTGGACAGGGGATGGGCGGCTACACCTTC.

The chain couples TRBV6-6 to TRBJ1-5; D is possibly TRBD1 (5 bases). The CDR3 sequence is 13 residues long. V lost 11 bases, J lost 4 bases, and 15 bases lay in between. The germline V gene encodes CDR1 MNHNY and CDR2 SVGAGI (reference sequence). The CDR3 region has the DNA TGTGCCTCCCGACAGATAGGTAATCAGCCCCAGCATTTT. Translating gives CASRQIGNQPQHF.

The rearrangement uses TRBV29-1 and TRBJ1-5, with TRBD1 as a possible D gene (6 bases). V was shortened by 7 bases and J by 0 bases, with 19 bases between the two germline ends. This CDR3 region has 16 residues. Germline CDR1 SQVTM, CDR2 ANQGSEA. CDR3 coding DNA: TGCAGCGCTAAGGGACACGAACTTAATAGCAATCAGCCCCAGCATTTT. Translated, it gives CSAKGHELNSNQPQHF.

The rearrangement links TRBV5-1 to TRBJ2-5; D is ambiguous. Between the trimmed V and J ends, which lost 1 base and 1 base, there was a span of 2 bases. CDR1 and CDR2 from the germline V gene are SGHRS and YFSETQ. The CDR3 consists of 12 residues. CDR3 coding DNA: TGCGCCAGCAGCTTGCCCCAAGAGACCCAGTACTTC. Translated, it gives CASSLPQETQYF. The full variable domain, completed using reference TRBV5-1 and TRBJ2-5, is KAGVTQTPRYLIKTRGQQVTLSCSPISGHRSVSWYQQTPGQGLQFLFEYFSETQRNKGNFPGRFSGRQFSNSRSEMNVSTLELGDSALYLCASSLPQETQYFGPGTRLLVL.

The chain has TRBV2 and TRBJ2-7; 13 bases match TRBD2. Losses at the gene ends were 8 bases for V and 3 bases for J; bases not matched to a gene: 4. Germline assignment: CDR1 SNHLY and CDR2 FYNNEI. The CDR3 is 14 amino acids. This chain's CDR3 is CASGLAGVGYEQYF. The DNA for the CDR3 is TGTGCCAGCGGACTAGCGGGAGTCGGCTACGAGCAGTACTTC.

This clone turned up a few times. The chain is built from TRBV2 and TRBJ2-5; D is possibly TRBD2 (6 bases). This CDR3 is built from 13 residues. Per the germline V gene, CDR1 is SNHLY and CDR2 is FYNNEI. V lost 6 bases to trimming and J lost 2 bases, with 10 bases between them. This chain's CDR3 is CASRRLEQETQYF. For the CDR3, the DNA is TGTGCCAGCAGGAGACTAGAGCAAGAGACCCAGTACTTC. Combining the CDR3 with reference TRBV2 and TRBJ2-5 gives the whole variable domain EPEVTQTPSHQVTQMGQEVILRCVPISNHLYFYWYRQILGQKVEFLVSFYNNEISEKSEIFDDQFSVERPDGSNFTLKIRSTKLEDSAMYFCASRRLEQETQYFGPGTRLLVL.

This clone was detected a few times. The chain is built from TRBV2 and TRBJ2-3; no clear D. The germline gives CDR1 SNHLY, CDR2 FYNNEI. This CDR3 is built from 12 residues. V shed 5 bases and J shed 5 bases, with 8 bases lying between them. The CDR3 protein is CASSPHLDTQYF. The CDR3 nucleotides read TGTGCCAGCAGTCCCCACCTAGATACGCAGTATTTT.

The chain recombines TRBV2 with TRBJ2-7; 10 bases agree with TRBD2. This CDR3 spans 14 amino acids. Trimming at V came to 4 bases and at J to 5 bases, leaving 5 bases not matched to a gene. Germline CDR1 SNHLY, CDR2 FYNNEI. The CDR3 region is CASSGRLAGNEQYF. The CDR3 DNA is TGTGCCAGCAGTGGAAGACTAGCGGGCAACGAGCAGTACTTC. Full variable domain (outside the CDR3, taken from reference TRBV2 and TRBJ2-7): EPEVTQTPSHQVTQMGQEVILRCVPISNHLYFYWYRQILGQKVEFLVSFYNNEISEKSEIFDDQFSVERPDGSNFTLKIRSTKLEDSAMYFCASSGRLAGNEQYFGPGTRLTVT.

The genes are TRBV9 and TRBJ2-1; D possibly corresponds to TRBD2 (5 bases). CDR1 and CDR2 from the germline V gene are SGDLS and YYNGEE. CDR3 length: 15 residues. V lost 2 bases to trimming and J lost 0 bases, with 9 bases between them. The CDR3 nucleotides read TGTGCCAGCAGCGTGACGGGGAGCTCCTACAATGAGCAGTTCTTC. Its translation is CASSVTGSSYNEQFF.

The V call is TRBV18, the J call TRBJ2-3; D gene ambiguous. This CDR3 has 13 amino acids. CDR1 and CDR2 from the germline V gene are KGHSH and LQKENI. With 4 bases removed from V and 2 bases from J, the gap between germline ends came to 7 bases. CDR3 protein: CASSRDSTDTQYF. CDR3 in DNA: TGTGCCAGCTCACGAGACTCCACAGATACGCAGTATTTT.

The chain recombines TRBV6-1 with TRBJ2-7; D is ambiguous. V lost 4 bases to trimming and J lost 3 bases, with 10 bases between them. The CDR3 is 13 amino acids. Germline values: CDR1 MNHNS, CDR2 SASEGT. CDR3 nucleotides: TGTGCCAGCAGTGTTTCTCCAAACTACGAGCAGTACTTC. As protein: CASSVSPNYEQYF.

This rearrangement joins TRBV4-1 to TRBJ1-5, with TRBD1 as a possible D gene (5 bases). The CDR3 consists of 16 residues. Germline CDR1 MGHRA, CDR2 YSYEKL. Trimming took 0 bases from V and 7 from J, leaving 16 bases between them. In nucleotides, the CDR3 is TGCGCCAGCAGCCAAGAACGAAGCAGGGACGGGCAGCCCCAGCATTTT. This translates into CASSQERSRDGQPQHF.

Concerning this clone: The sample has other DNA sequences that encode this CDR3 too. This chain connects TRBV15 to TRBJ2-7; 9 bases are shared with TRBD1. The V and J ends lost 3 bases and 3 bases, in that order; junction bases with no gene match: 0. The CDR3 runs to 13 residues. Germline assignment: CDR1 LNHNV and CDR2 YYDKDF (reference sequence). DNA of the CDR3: TGTGCCACCAGCAGGGACAGGGGCTACGAGCAGTACTTC. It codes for CATSRDRGYEQYF.